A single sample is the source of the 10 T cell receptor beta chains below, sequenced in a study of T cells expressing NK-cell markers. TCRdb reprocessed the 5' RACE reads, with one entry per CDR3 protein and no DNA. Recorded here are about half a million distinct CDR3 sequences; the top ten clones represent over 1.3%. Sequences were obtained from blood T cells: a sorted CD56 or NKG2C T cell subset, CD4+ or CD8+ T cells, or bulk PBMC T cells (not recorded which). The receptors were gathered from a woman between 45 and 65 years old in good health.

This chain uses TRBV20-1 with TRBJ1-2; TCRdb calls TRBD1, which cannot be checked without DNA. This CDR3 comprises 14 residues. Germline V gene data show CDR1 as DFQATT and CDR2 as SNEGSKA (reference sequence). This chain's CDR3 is CSARAWQGAFGYTF.

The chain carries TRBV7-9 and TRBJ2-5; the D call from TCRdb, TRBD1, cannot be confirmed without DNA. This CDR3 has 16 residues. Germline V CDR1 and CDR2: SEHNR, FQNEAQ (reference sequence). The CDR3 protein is CASSHPSGGSQETQYF.

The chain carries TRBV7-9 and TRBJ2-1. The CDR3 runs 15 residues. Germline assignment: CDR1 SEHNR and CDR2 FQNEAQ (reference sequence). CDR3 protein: CASTALWGTYNEQFF.

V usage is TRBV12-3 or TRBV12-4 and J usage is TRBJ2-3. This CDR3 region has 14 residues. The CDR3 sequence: CASSLAESTDTQYF.

The CDR3: CAISRYRSGTGSSYNEQFF. The chain combines TRBV10-3 with TRBJ2-1. The CDR3 spans 19 residues. Per germline, CDR1 ENHRY and CDR2 SYGVKD.

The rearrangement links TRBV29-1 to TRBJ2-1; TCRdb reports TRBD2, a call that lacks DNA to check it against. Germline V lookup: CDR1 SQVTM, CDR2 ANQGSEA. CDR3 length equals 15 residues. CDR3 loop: CSVYASGRAYNEQFF.

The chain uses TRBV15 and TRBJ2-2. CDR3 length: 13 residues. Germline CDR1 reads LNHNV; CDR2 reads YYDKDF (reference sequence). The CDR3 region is CATSKLATGELFF.

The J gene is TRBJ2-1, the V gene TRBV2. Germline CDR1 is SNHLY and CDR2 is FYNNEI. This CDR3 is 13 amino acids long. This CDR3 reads CASSVDWDNEQFF.

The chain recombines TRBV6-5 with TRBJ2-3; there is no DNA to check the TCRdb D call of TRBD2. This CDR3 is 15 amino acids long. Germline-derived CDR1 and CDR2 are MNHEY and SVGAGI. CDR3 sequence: CASCARGSVSDTQYF.

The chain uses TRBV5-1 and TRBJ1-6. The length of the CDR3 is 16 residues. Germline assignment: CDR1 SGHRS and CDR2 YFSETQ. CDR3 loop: CASSSTGTVYNSPLHF.